This T cell receptor (beta chain) was sequenced for a study of shared clonotypes between healthy human individuals (dated by TCRdb to the early 2020s). Some background on the complete study: The cohort comprised a couple of women and a few men aged 18 to 49 years. Different laboratories and diverse techniques were used to prepare libraries and sequence TCR repertoires, to increase sequencing depth and limit assay-specific biases. For each donor, three plates each were used for CD4 naive and CD4 memory, two plates were used for CD8 naive, and one plate was used for CD8 memory. Leukapheresis yielded between about 0.94 and 9 billion PBMCs per donor. Blood TCR repertoires of roughly five healthy adults were deeply sequenced to estimate repertoire size and the extent of clonotype sharing between individuals. The full study reports these points: Compared with non-shared clonotypes, the clonotypes found in all four sorted-subset donors had higher generation probabilities. Based on pairwise subsampling, the degree of clonotype sharing among donors was expected to be affected by sequencing depth. Rarefaction of sorted-subset datasets indicated incomplete sequencing despite the large sequencing depth. Larger estimated clonotype richness was generally found for naive subsets than for memory subsets. The small number of donors limited the genetic and exposure-history diversity represented. Sampling was limited to blood, and TCR repertoires in tissue likely differ from TCR repertoires in blood. Sharing across a few donors was observed for roughly 5% of naive CD4, over 3% of naive CD8, 2% to 2.5% of memory CD4, and around 0.42% of memory CD8 clonotypes.

The germline V gene supplies CDR1 SGHTA and CDR2 FQGNSA. The CDR3 runs 14 amino acids, cysteine and phenylalanine included. The sequence is cut down to CDR3 DNA, 42 bases in frame from base 1. V is cut by 5 bases and J by 8 bases, and the space between the germline ends is 16 bases. Using the deep immunoSEQ assay, TCR CDR3 regions were amplified from genomic DNA by multiplex PCR. Extracted genomic DNA from each cell subset was distributed evenly across all wells of several immunoSEQ 96-well plates, and each plate was treated as a replicate. Each replicate PCR for sorted subsets received approximately 200 ng genomic DNA, equal to roughly 29,000 T cell genomes. Purified libraries were quantified with a Qubit 3.0 fluorometer, sized on a Bioanalyzer 2100, and re-quantified with the KAPA Library Quantification kit. A separate single-read 150-cycle Illumina NextSeq 550 flow cell was used to sequence each immunoSEQ 96-well plate. Per the authors' processing: Because the immunoSEQ output held only junctional sequences and lacked quality scores, the filtering could not match the filtering applied to full-length reads. Sequences were annotated with PyIR, a Python wrapper for IgBLAST v1.9, and V/J genes and CDR3 were assigned using IMGT germline references. Reads with weak V/J assignments (E-value above 1e-6), missing CDR3, stop codons, out-of-frame junctions, or ambiguous translated residues were removed. V3J clonotypes were defined by identical inferred V gene, J gene, and CDR3 amino acid sequence. Percentage overlap between repertoires was calculated by dividing the number of shared unique clonotypes by the size of the smaller repertoire. Repertoire richness was assessed with RTK rarefaction, the Chao1 estimator, and Recon v2.1 estimates of unobserved clonotypes. Generation probabilities were computed with OLGA for all TCRbeta clonotypes obtained by the gDNA method from several donors. TCRdb stores this immuneACCESS table with in-frame sequences only. Part of the clones is absent; in the studies checked, under half of the shortfall reflects unresolved V genes, and no reason is known for the rest. That table is the source of V, J and clone size, and D and trimming were worked out from the DNA. The sample table contains 560,000 or so clones; only one count was recorded for around 96% of them. About 0.12% of the sample belongs to the ten largest clones.

CD8 naive samples were CD45RO-negative cells positively selected for CCR7, giving a CD45RA+CCR7+ population that excluded TemRA cells. The donors were healthy, HIV-negative adults who had no recently reported acute infections or vaccinations. Every donor was a Caucasian adult living in Nashville, Tennessee, USA. Blood was obtained by leukapheresis, after which PBMCs were separated by Ficoll-Histopaque density gradient centrifugation and cryopreserved in liquid nitrogen vapor phase. Purity and quantity of every magnetically sorted T cell population were checked by analytical flow cytometry. Genomic DNA was isolated from every sorted fraction and measured by UV absorbance on a Nanodrop 2000c. A note on this clone: Its antigen specificity is not known. Base quality data are lacking; no much larger clone is found one base away.

The clonotype comes from a woman aged 25 to 39 in good health. Source material: naive CD8+ T cells sorted from blood. The cell subset or site label for this specimen denotes: CD45RA+CCR7+. The rearrangement joined TRBV7-2 to TRBJ2-1, with the D gene not confidently named. The CDR3 protein sequence reads: CASSHPDLKDEQFF. In nucleotide form, the sequence is TGTGCCAGCAGCCATCCAGACCTCAAGGATGAGCAGTTCTTC.